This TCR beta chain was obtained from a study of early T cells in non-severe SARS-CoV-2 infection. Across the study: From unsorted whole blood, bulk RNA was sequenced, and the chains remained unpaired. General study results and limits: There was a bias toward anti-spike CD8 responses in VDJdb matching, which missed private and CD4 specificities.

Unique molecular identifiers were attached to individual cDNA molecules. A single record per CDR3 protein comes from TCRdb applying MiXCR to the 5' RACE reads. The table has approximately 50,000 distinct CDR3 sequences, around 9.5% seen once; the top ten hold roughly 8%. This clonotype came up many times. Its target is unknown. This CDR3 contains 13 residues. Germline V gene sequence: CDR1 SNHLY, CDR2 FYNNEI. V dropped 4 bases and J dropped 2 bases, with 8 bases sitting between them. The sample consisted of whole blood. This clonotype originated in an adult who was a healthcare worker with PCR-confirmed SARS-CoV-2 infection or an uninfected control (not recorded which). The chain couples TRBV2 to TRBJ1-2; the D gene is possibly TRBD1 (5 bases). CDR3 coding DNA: TGTGCCAGCAGTGGGGACGGCAACTATGGCTACACCTTC. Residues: CASSGDGNYGYTF.